This is a list of T cell receptor beta chains from one sample in a study of T cell responses to AZD1222 COVID-19 vaccine. This table comes from immunoSEQ multiplex PCR, and its TCRdb copy is limited to in-frame clones, with some not included. The sample lists 130,000 or so clones, 75% to 90% occurring once. Specimen: peripheral blood, collected on day 0 of AZD1222 vaccination. The receptors were sampled from an adult in good health. CDR3s include the opening cysteine and the closing phenylalanine or tryptophan. The D gene is left open where the match is weak. Some rows have no size entry. The others give once, few or many, or a class for an expanded clone.

v_gene	j_gene	d_gene	abundance	CDR3nt	CDR3aa
TRBV6-5	TRBJ1-6	.	.	TGTGCCAGCATGGTTGGGCAGCCCAATTCACCCCTCCACTTT	CASMVGQPNSPLHF
TRBV6-2/TRBV6-3	TRBJ2-7	TRBD2	.	TGTGCCAGCAGTACTCTGATCATTAGCGGGAGCTCCTACGAGCAGTACTTC	CASSTLIISGSSYEQYF
TRBV9	TRBJ1-1	.	.	TGTGCCAGCAGCGTAGCCCCCAACACTGAAGCTTTCTTT	CASSVAPNTEAFF
TRBV11-3	TRBJ1-5	.	.	TGTGCCAGCAGCTTGGGCAGGGTACAGCCCCAGCATTTT	CASSLGRVQPQHF
TRBV6-5	TRBJ2-6	.	few	TGTGCCAGCAGTTACTCAACGACGTCTGGGGGCGTCCTGACTTTC	CASSYSTTSGGVLTF
TRBV5-1	TRBJ2-5	TRBD2	.	TGCGCCAGCAGCCCTACTAGCGGGGACGCGGAGACCCAGTACTTC	CASSPTSGDAETQYF
TRBV7-2	TRBJ2-7	TRBD2	.	TGTGCCAGCAGCTGGACTAGCGGGGGGGTTTTCTACGAGCAGTACTTC	CASSWTSGGVFYEQYF
TRBV2	TRBJ2-7	.	.	TGTGCCAGCAGTGAAGTCGTAGGGGTGGGACGCGGGAACGAGCAGTACTTC	CASSEVVGVGRGNEQYF
TRBV2	TRBJ1-2	TRBD1	.	TGTGCCAGCGACAGGGATAGCCCCCAAGCTAACTATGGCTACACCTTC	CASDRDSPQANYGYTF
TRBV27	TRBJ2-7	TRBD1	.	TGTGCCAGTCGACGGGACAGGGATCACGAGCAGTACTTC	CASRRDRDHEQYF
TRBV19	TRBJ2-1	TRBD2	.	TGTGCCAGTAGTATAGAACCTCCCTCGAAGCGGGAGGCCGTTCCTAGCTCCTACAATGAGCAGTTCTTC	CASSIEPPSKREAVPSSYNEQFF
TRBV29-1	TRBJ1-1	.	.	TGCAGCGTTGTGTTAAACACTGAAGCTTTCTTT	CSVVLNTEAFF
TRBV29-1	TRBJ2-3	.	.	TGCAGCGTTGTTCTAGATACGCAGTATTTT	CSVVLDTQYF
TRBV19	TRBJ1-4	.	.	TGTGCCAGTAGTAGGGGGGTGAGCCAAGACCCGAAAAAACTGTTTTTT	CASSRGVSQDPKKLFF
TRBV5-5	TRBJ1-6	.	.	TGTGCCAGCAGCTTGACGGTTAGCTCCTATAATTCACCCCTCCACTTT	CASSLTVSSYNSPLHF
TRBV28	TRBJ1-6	.	.	TGTGCCAGCAGTAATGCGGGCTCCTATAATTCACCCCTCCACTTT	CASSNAGSYNSPLHF
TRBV14	TRBJ1-6	.	.	TGTGCCAGCAGCCAATCAGGGGATAATTCACCCCTCCACTTT	CASSQSGDNSPLHF
TRBV7-9	TRBJ2-2	.	.	TGTGCCAGCAGCCCCCCGATTCGGAACGGGGAGCTGTTTTTT	CASSPPIRNGELFF
TRBV5-6	TRBJ1-6	.	once	TGTGCCAGCAGCTTGGGGTTTGGGACAACCAATTCACCCCTCCACTTT	CASSLGFGTTNSPLHF
TRBV24-1	TRBJ2-1	.	once	TGTGCCACCAGCCTGACAGCGAACTACAATGAGCAGTTCTTC	CATSLTANYNEQFF
TRBV12-3/TRBV12-4	TRBJ1-1	.	.	TGTGCCAGTAAAGGACAGCAGAACACTGAAGCTTTCTTT	CASKGQQNTEAFF
TRBV5-1	TRBJ2-7	TRBD2	.	TGCGCCAGCAGTGCTAGCGGGGAGACCTACGAGCAGTACTTC	CASSASGETYEQYF
TRBV6-5	TRBJ2-3	TRBD2	.	TGTGCCAGCAGTTACTGGCGAGGGGAGGGTGATACGCAGTATTTT	CASSYWRGEGDTQYF
TRBV5-6	TRBJ2-4	.	.	TGTGCCAGCAGCTTGGTTAGGGGCAAAAACATTCAGTACTTC	CASSLVRGKNIQYF
TRBV3-1/TRBV3-2	TRBJ1-2	.	.	TGTGCCAGCAGCCAAGGATACAGGGAATCTCGTGGCTACACCTTC	CASSQGYRESRGYTF
TRBV4-2	TRBJ2-5	.	.	TGTGCCAGCAGCCAAGAGACCGGGCAAGAGACCCAGTACTTC	CASSQETGQETQYF
TRBV10-3	TRBJ2-3	.	.	TGTGCCATCAGTGAGTCAAGGGGTGTGGGCACAGATACGCAGTATTTT	CAISESRGVGTDTQYF
TRBV4-2	TRBJ2-3	TRBD2	once	TGTGCCAGCAGCCCCGGGGTAGCGGGGGGGCCTTTCACAGATACGCAGTATTTT	CASSPGVAGGPFTDTQYF
TRBV7-2	TRBJ1-2	.	.	TGTGCCAGCAGCGCCAGCACATTCTATGGCTACACCTTC	CASSASTFYGYTF